A selection of T cell receptor beta chains follows, all from one sample in a study of vaccination and CD4 T cells after COVID-19. Their antigen targets remain unknown. TCRdb analysed the PCR reads with MiXCR anew, one entry per CDR3 protein. The repertoire holds tens of thousands of distinct CDR3 sequences, approximately 56% seen once, with less than 15% in the top ten. The source material was CD4+ T cells from blood, cultured in vitro, sampled after SARS-CoV-2 vaccination. The receptors were gathered from a human donor who received a COVID-19 vaccine. Both conserved end residues are part of each CDR3. Fields, in order: J gene, D gene, clone size, V gene, CDR3 DNA, CDR3 protein. The D gene is left open where the match is weak. Not every row has a clone size; where given, it reads once, few, many or a size class.

TRBJ1-5 TRBD1 - TRBV24-1 TGTGCCACCGGACAGGGGAGACAGCCCCAGCATTTT CATGQGRQPQHF
TRBJ2-4 - - TRBV30 TGTGCCTGGAATAGGGGCGAAAACATTCAGTACTTC CAWNRGENIQYF
TRBJ1-1 - - TRBV7-7 TGTGCCAGCAGCTCAAAGGTGGGCACTGAAGCTTTCTTT CASSSKVGTEAFF
TRBJ2-3 TRBD2 - TRBV2 TGTGCCAGCGGACGCGGGGGGCCCTTACGAAGCACAGATACGCAGTATTTT CASGRGGPLRSTDTQYF
TRBJ1-1 - - TRBV12-3/TRBV12-4 TGTGCCAGCAGTTTGGAAGGGGCTAACACTGAAGCTTTCTTT CASSLEGANTEAFF
TRBJ2-3 TRBD2 - TRBV20-1 TGCAGTGCTAGATCTATAGCGGGGGGGTTCACAGATACGCAGTATTTT CSARSIAGGFTDTQYF
TRBJ2-3 - - TRBV19 TGTGCCAGTAGTATGGCGCAGGGCACAGATACGCAGTATTTT CASSMAQGTDTQYF
TRBJ2-5 TRBD2 - TRBV6-5 TGTGCCAGCAGTTACGCACCACTAGCGGGGGGCCAAGAGACCCAGTACTTC CASSYAPLAGGQETQYF
TRBJ2-2 - - TRBV6-1 TGTGCCAGCAGTGAAGGGGGCACCGGGGAGCTGTTTTTT CASSEGGTGELFF
TRBJ2-7 TRBD2 - TRBV20-1 TGCAGTGCTAGTGGGGGGGTAGAGACCTACGAGCAGTACTTC CSASGGVETYEQYF
TRBJ2-5 TRBD2 few TRBV10-1 TGCGCCAGCAGTGAGTCGTTCTCGGCGAGCGGGGTCCGGGAGACCCAGTACTTC CASSESFSASGVRETQYF
TRBJ2-7 TRBD1 few TRBV6-5 TGTGCCAGCAGTTACGGGACAGGGTTCTCCTACGAGCAGTACTTC CASSYGTGFSYEQYF
TRBJ2-3 - - TRBV27 TGTGCCAGCAGTTTATCGTTGGCCGGAACAGATACGCAGTATTTT CASSLSLAGTDTQYF
TRBJ2-1 - once TRBV6-1 TGTGCCAGTAGAAGAGGCAGGGAGGACAATGAGCAGTTCTTC CASRRGREDNEQFF
TRBJ1-2 - few TRBV20-1 TGCAGTGTCCCAGGGCACTATGGCTACACCTTC CSVPGHYGYTF